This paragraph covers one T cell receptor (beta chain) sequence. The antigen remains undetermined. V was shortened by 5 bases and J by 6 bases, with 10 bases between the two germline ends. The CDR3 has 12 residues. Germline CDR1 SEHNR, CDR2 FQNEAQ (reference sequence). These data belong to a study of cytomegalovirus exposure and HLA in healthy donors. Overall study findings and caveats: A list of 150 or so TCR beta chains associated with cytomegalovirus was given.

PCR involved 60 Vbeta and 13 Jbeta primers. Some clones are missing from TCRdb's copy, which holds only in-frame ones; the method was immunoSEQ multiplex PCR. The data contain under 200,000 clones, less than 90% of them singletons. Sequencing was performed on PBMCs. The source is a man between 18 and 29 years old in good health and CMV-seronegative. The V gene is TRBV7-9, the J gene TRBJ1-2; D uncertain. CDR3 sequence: CASSPFRNGYTF. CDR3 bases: TGTGCCAGCAGCCCCTTCCGTAATGGCTACACCTTC.